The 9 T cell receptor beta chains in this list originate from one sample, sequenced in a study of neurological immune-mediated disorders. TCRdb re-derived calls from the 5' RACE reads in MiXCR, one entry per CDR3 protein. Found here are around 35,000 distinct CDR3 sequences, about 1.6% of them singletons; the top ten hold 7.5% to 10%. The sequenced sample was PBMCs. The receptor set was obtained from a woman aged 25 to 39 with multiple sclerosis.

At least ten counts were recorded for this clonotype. CDR3: CASTSYRGNTEAFF. DNA for the CDR3: TGCGCCAGCACCTCCTACCGGGGGAACACTGAAGCTTTCTTT. The V gene is TRBV5-1, the J gene TRBJ1-1, with D uncertain. The germline gives CDR1 SGHRS, CDR2 YFSETQ. CDR3 length equals 14 residues. The ends were cut back, 6 bases at V and 1 base at J, with 13 bases in the middle.

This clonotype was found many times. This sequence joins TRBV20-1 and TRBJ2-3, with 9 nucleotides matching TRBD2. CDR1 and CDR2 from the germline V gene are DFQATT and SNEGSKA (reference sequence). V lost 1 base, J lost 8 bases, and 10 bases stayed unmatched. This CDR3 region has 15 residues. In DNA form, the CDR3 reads TGCAGTGCTAGAGTCCTAGCGGGGCCCGGGGGTACGCAGTATTTT. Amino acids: CSARVLAGPGGTQYF.

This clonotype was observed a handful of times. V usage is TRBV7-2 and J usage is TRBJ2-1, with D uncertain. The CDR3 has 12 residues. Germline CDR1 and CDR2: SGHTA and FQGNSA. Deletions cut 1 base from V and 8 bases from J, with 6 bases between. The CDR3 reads CASSLVSYEQFF. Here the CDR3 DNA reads TGTGCCAGCAGCTTAGTTAGCTATGAGCAGTTCTTC. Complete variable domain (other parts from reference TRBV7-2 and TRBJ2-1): GAGVSQSPSNKVTEKGKDVELRCDPISGHTALYWYRQSLGQGLEFLIYFQGNSAPDKSGLPSDRFSAERTGGSVSTLTIQRTQQEDSAVYLCASSLVSYEQFFGPGTRLTVL.

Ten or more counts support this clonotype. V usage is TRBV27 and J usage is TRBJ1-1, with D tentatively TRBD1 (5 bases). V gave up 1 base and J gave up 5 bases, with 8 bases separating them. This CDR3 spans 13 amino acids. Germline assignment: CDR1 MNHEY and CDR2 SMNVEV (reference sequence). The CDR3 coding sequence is TGTGCCAGCAGTTTATTTCGGGGGACTGAAGCTTTCTTT. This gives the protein CASSLFRGTEAFF.

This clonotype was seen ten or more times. The CDR3 region has the DNA TGTGCCAGCAGCTCCCAGCGGGGGTATGAGCAGTTCTTC. It translates to CASSSQRGYEQFF. V usage is TRBV7-2 and J usage is TRBJ2-1, with 8 bases aligning to TRBD2. This CDR3 contains 13 residues. Trimming cost V 4 bases and J 8 bases; bases outside gene matches: 4. Germline V gene data show CDR1 as SGHTA and CDR2 as FQGNSA.

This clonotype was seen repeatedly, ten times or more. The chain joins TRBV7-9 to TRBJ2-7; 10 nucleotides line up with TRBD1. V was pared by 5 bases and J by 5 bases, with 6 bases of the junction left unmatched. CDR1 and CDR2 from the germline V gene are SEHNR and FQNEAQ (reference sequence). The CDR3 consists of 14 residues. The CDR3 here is CASSHRDRGHEQYF. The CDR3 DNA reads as TGTGCCAGCAGCCACCGGGACAGGGGACACGAGCAGTACTTC.

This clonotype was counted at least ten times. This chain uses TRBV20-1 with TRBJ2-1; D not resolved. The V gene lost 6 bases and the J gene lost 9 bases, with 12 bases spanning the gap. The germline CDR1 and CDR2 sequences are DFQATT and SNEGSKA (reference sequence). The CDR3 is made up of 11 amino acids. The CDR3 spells CSATRSAEQFF. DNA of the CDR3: TGCAGTGCCACTCGCAGTGCTGAGCAGTTCTTC.

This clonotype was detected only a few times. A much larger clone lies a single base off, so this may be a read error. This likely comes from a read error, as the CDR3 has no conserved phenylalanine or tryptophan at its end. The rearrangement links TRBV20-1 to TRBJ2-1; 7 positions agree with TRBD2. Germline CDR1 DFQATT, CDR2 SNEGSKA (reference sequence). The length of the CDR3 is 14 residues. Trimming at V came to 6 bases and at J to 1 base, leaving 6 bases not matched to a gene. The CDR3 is CSAQKRGSYNEQFC. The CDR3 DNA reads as TGCAGTGCGCAAAAGCGGGGTTCCTACAATGAGCAGTTCTGC.

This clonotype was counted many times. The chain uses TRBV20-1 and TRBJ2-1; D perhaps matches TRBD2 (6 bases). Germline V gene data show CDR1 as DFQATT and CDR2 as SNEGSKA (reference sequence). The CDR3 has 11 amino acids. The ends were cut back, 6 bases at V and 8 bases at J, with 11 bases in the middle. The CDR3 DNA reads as TGCAGTGCAGGGGAGGTTTATGAGCAGTTCTTC. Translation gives CSAGEVYEQFF.